This record looks at one TCR beta chain sequence and its context. Its antigen is unknown. This entry belongs to a study of siplizumab effects on memory and regulatory T cells. The study's findings and limits: Whether the proliferating Tregs (from siplizumab cultures) were suppressive was not confirmed. Naive T cells seemed more diverse than memory cells and seemed major alloresponse contributors.

Sequenced by immunoSEQ multiplex PCR; TCRdb stores in-frame clones only, minus some. The repertoire consists of more than 85,000 clones, with around 94% occurring once and the leading ten covering roughly 0.61%. The CDR3 extends over 17 amino acids. From germline, CDR1 is MNHEY and CDR2 SMNVEV (reference sequence). V gave up 0 bases and J gave up 3 bases, with 15 bases separating them. The sample was Tregs sorted from blood. This receptor was obtained from a human donor in good health. The chain has TRBV27 and TRBJ1-5; no firm D call. This CDR3 reads CASSLSTPPGYNQPQHF. The DNA of the CDR3 is TGTGCCAGCAGTTTATCGACCCCCCCCGGATACAATCAGCCCCAGCATTTT.